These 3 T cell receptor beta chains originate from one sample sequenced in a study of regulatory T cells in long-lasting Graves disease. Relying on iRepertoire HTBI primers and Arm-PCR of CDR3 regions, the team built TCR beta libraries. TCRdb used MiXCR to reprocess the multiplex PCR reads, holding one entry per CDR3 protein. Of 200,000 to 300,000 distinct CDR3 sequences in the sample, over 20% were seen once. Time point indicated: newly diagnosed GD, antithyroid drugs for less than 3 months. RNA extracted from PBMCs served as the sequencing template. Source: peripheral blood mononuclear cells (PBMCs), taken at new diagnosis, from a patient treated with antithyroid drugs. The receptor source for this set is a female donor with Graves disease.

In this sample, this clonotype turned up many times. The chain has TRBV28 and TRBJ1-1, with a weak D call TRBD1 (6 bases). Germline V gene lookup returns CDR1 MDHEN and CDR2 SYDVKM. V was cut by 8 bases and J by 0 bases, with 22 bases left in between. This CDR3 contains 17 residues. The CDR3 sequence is CASRLRTGPTMNTEAFF. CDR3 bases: TGTGCCAGCCGATTGAGAACAGGGCCCACAATGAACACTGAAGCTTTCTTT. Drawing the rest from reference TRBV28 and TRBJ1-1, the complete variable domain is DVKVTQSSRYLVKRTGEKVFLECVQDMDHENMFWYRQDPGLGLRLIYFSYDVKMKEKGDIPEGYSVSREKKERFSLILESASTNQTSMYLCASRLRTGPTMNTEAFFGQGTRLTVV.

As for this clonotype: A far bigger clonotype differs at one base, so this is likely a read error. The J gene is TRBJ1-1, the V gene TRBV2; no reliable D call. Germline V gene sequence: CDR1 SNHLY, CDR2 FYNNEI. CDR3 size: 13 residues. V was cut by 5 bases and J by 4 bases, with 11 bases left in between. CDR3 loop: CASSWRLGTEAFF. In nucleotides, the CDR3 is TGTGCCAGCAGTTGGAGGCTTGGCACTGAAGCTTTCTTT.

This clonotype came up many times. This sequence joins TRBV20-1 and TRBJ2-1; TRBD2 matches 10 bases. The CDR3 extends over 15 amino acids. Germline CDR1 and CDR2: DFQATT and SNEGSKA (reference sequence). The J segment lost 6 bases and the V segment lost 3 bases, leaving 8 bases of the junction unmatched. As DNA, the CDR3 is TGCAGTGCTAGTTGGTTGGCTAGCGGGGGCAATGAGCAGTTCTTC. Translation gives CSASWLASGGNEQFF.